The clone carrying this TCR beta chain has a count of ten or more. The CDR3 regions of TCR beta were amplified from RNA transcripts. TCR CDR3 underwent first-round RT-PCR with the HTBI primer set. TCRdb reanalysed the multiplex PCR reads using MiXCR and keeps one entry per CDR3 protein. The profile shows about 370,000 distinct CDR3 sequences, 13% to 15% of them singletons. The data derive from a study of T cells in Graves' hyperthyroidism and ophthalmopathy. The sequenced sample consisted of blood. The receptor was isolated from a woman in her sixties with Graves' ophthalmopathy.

CDR3 amino acids: CASSLARGYEQYF. CDR3 sequence (DNA): TGCGCCAGCAGCTTGGCCAGGGGTTACGAGCAGTACTTC. The chain has TRBV5-1 and TRBJ2-7; D is possibly TRBD1 (6 bases). Between the trimmed V and J ends, which lost 0 bases and 4 bases, there was a span of 8 bases. Germline CDR1 and CDR2: SGHRS and YFSETQ. There are 13 residues in the CDR3.